These 13 T cell receptor beta chains were all obtained from the same sample, sequenced in a study of shared clonotypes between healthy human individuals. Profiled with immunoSEQ multiplex PCR; TCRdb holds only in-frame clones, not every one. The sample lists about 1.5 million clones; approximately 98% were seen once. Sequenced material: naive CD4+ T cells sorted from blood. As to subset: CD45RA+ positively selected. The receptors originated from a man aged 25 to 40 in good health.

The chain employs TRBV4-1 and TRBJ2-4; perhaps TRBD2 as D (6 bases). CDR1 and CDR2 from the germline V gene are MGHRA and YSYEKL. This CDR3 spans 15 amino acids. V gave up 3 bases and J gave up 6 bases, with 15 bases separating them. The CDR3 DNA reads as TGCGCCAGCAGCCAGGGACTGACGAGGGGAAACATTCAGTACTTC. This gives the protein CASSQGLTRGNIQYF.

This clone is a singleton in its sample. Other DNA sequences in this sample translate to the same CDR3. The chain's CDR3 is CASSFGTDTQYF. CDR3 nucleotide sequence: TGTGCCAGCAGCTTTGGGACAGATACGCAGTATTTT. This chain uses TRBV11-2 with TRBJ2-3, with D uncertain. V dropped 3 bases and J dropped 3 bases, with 4 bases sitting between them. CDR1 is SGHAT and CDR2 is FQNNGV in the germline V gene. The CDR3 length is 12 residues.

This chain joins TRBV19 and TRBJ1-5; tentatively, D is TRBD1 (5 bases). Trimming took off 7 bases at V and 5 bases at J, with 12 bases between the two ends. Per germline, CDR1 LNHDA and CDR2 SQIVND (reference sequence). This CDR3 spans 13 amino acids. DNA for the CDR3: TGTGCCAGTACCCACAGGTACGATCAGCCCCAGCATTTT. It yields the protein CASTHRYDQPQHF.

The chain recombines TRBV4-3 with TRBJ2-3; D is perhaps TRBD2 (6 bases). Trimming removed 0 bases from V and 0 bases from J, with 13 bases in between. Germline V gives CDR1 LGHNA, CDR2 YSLEER. This CDR3 is built from 17 residues. The CDR3: CASSQDRLAPSTDTQYF. The CDR3 DNA is TGCGCCAGCAGCCAAGATCGGCTAGCGCCGAGCACAGATACGCAGTATTTT.

The chain employs TRBV7-9 and TRBJ2-3; D remains ambiguous. CDR1 and CDR2 from the germline V gene are SEHNR and FQNEAQ (reference sequence). Trimming pared 5 bases from V and 2 bases from J, leaving 8 bases between. The CDR3 is 13 amino acids. CDR3 DNA sequence: TGTGCCAGCAGCCCGCGGACCACAGATACGCAGTATTTT. Translated: CASSPRTTDTQYF.

The chain couples TRBV2 to TRBJ2-7; 8 bases match TRBD2. CDR1 and CDR2 (germline): SNHLY, FYNNEI. The CDR3 has 15 residues. Trimming at V came to 2 bases and at J to 2 bases, leaving 5 bases not matched to a gene. CDR3 loop: CASSEILRGAYEQYF. For the CDR3, the DNA is TGTGCCAGCAGTGAAATCTTGCGGGGGGCCTACGAGCAGTACTTC.

The V and J genes are TRBV25-1 and TRBJ1-2; tentatively, D is TRBD1 (5 bases). V was trimmed by 1 base and J by 5 bases, leaving 8 bases between them. The CDR3 extends over 13 amino acids. Germline V gene sequence: CDR1 MGHDK, CDR2 SYGVNS. CDR3 nucleotide sequence: TGTGCCAGCAGTGAATCAGGGCGGTATGGCTACACCTTC. The encoded protein is CASSESGRYGYTF.

This clone was detected once. This chain links TRBV5-1 with TRBJ2-5; TRBD2 might be the D (5 bases). The CDR3 loop spans 15 amino acids. CDR1 and CDR2 (germline): SGHRS, YFSETQ. V dropped 4 bases and J dropped 1 base, with 14 bases sitting between them. CDR3 loop: CASSPGGLTQETQYF. DNA of the CDR3: TGCGCCAGCAGCCCGGGCGGACTGACCCAAGAGACCCAGTACTTC.

The V and J genes are TRBV5-1 and TRBJ2-2; a possible D gene is TRBD2 (5 bases). V was shortened by 0 bases and J by 5 bases, with 8 bases between the two germline ends. Germline V gene lookup returns CDR1 SGHRS and CDR2 YFSETQ. The CDR3 has 14 amino acids. CDR3 sequence: CASSLALATGELFF. The DNA for the CDR3 is TGCGCCAGCAGCTTGGCTCTAGCTACCGGGGAGCTGTTTTTT.

The chain couples TRBV7-8 to TRBJ2-2, with 9 positions matching TRBD2. CDR1 and CDR2 (germline): SGHVS, FQNEAQ. The CDR3 sequence is 18 residues long. The ends lost 6 bases at V and 7 bases at J; junction bases unmatched: 18. The CDR3 is CASSYVAVAGVWGGELFF. As DNA, the CDR3 is TGTGCCAGCAGTTATGTCGCAGTAGCGGGAGTATGGGGCGGGGAGCTGTTTTTT.

A remark on this clone: Additional DNA sequences in this sample encode the identical CDR3. The rearrangement joins TRBV15 to TRBJ1-3; D is uncertain. The V end lost 0 bases, the J end lost 1 base, and 7 bases lay between the germline ends. Germline lookup yields CDR1 LNHNV and CDR2 YYDKDF (reference sequence). The CDR3 is made up of 15 amino acids. CDR3 sequence: CATSRDPGSGNTIYF. CDR3 nucleotides: TGTGCCACCAGCAGAGATCCGGGATCTGGAAACACCATATATTTT.

DNA for the CDR3: TGCGCCAGCAGTGAAGGGACAGGGTACGAGCAGTACTTC. Translated, it gives CASSEGTGYEQYF. V is TRBV10-1 and J is TRBJ2-7, with 9 bases aligning to TRBD1. The CDR3 is 13 amino acids. Per germline, CDR1 WNHNN and CDR2 SYGVQD (reference sequence). Losses at the gene ends were 3 bases for V and 4 bases for J; bases not matched to a gene: 1.

The CDR3 sequence: CASSSGTSSYEQYF. Here the CDR3 DNA reads TGTGCCAGCAGTTCCGGGACTAGCTCCTACGAGCAGTACTTC. The genes are TRBV28 and TRBJ2-7; TRBD2 matches at 8 bases. The J segment lost 0 bases and the V segment lost 4 bases, leaving 2 bases of the junction unmatched. The CDR3 runs to 14 residues. Germline CDR1 and CDR2: MDHEN and SYDVKM.